This TCR beta chain was recorded in a study of beta chain features in type 1 diabetes. General study findings and limits: Comparison showed that naive, central memory and Treg TCRB repertoires appeared more similar among patients than among healthy donors. A pattern of fewer insertions and more deletions at VDJ junctions was seen in type 1 diabetes patients. Moderate yet significant TCRB CDR3 shortening was seen in Type 1 diabetes patients in all four CD4+ subsets.

Reverse transcription of all isolated RNA meant that expressed TCRB transcripts were sequenced. Libraries were prepared by immunoSEQ multiplex PCR; TCRdb keeps only in-frame clonotypes and omits some of them. The sample has about 260,000 clones, approximately 24% seen once. The CDR3 contains 17 residues. V lost 2 bases, J lost 1 base, and 7 bases stayed unmatched. From germline, CDR1 is SQVTM and CDR2 ANQGSEA. With regard to this clone: What it binds is unknown.

The genes are TRBV29-1 and TRBJ2-2; 10 nucleotides agree with TRBD2. This clonotype originated in a woman younger than 45 with type 1 diabetes. The specimen was naive CD4+ T cells from blood. The CDR3: CSVESPRTSGNTGELFF. In nucleotides, the CDR3 is TGCAGCGTTGAATCCCCTCGGACTAGCGGGAACACCGGGGAGCTGTTTTTT.